Detailed here is one T cell receptor beta chain. The antigen is unknown. This sample was taken from a study of OX40 agonist ivuxolimab in advanced cancers. Background on the study: With a range of roughly 20 to 85, age averaged approximately 60 years, and about 83% were male. Findings and caveats of the study: CD4+ T cells averaged fewer expanded clones than CD8+ T cells.

The CDR3 consists of 14 residues. V dropped 5 bases and J dropped 5 bases, with 12 bases sitting between them. Germline CDR1 is SGHNT and CDR2 is YENEEA. Clones were read by immunoSEQ multiplex PCR, and TCRdb kept only the in-frame ones, dropping some. The sample includes 50,000 to 75,000 clones, 75% to 90% of them seen just once. The TCR comes from an adult with an advanced solid tumor such as melanoma, head and neck, liver or kidney cancer. The gene calls are TRBV11-3 and TRBJ2-2; tentatively, D is TRBD2 (6 bases). The input for sequencing was CD4+ or CD8+ T cells sorted from blood, taken in a trial of the OX40 agonist ivuxolimab. In DNA form, the CDR3 reads TGTGCCAGCAGCCCTACTCTAGCGACCGGGGAGCTGTTTTTT. It encodes CASSPTLATGELFF.